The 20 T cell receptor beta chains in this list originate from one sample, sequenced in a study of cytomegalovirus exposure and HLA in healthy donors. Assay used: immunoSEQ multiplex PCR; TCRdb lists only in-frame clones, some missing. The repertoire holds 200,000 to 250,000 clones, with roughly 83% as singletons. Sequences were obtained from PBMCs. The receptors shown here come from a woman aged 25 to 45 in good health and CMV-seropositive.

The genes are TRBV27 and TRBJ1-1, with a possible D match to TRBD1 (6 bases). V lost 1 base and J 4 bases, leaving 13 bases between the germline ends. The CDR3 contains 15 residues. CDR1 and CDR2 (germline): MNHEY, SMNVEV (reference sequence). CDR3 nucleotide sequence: TGTGCCAGCAGTTTATTAAGAGGGGGGGGCACTGAAGCTTTCTTT. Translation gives CASSLLRGGGTEAFF.

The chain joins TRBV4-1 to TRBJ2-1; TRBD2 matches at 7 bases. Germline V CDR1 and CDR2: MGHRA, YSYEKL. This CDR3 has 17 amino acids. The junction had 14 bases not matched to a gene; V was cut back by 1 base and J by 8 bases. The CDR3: CASSQVGGGSGGYEQFF. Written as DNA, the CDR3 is TGCGCCAGCAGCCAAGTAGGAGGCGGGAGCGGAGGCTATGAGCAGTTCTTC.

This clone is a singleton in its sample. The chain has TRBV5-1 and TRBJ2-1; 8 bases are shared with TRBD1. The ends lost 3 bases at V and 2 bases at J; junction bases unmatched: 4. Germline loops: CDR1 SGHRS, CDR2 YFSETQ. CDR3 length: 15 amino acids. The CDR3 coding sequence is TGCGCCAGCAGCTCAGGGACAGGTCCCTACAATGAGCAGTTCTTC. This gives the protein CASSSGTGPYNEQFF.

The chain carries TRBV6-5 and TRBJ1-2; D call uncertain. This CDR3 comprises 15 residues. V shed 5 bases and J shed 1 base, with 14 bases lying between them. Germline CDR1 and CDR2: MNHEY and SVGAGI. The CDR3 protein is CASSNQRLLNYGYTF. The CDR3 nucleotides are TGTGCCAGCAGTAATCAAAGACTCCTTAACTATGGCTACACCTTC.

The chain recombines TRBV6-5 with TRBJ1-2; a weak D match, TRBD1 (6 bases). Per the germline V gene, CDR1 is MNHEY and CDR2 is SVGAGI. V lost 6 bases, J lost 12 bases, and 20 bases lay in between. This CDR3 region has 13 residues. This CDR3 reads CASRQKTGNFDTF. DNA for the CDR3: TGTGCCAGCAGACAAAAAACAGGGAACTTTGACACCTTC.

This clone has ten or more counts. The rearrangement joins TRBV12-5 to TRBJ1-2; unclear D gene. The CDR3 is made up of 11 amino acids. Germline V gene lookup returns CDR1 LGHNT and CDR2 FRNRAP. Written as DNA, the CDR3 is TGTGCCACGTCCCTTAACTATGGCTACACCTTC. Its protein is CATSLNYGYTF.

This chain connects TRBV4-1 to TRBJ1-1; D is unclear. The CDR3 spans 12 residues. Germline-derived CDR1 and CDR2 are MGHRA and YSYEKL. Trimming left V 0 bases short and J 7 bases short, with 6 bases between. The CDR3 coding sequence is TGCGCCAGCAGCCAAGACGGGCTTGAAGCTTTCTTT. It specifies CASSQDGLEAFF.

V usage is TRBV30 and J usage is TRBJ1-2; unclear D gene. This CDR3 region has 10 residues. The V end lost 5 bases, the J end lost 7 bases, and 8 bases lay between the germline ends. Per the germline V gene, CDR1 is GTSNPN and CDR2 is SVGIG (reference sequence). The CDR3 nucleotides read TGTGCCTGGGCACAACGTGGCTACACCTTC. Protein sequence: CAWAQRGYTF.

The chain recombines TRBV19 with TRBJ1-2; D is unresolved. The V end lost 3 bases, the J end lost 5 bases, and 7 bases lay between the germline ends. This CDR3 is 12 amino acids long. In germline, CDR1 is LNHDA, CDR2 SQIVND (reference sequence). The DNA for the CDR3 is TGTGCCAGTAGTATGAAGGTATATGGCTACACCTTC. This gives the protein CASSMKVYGYTF.

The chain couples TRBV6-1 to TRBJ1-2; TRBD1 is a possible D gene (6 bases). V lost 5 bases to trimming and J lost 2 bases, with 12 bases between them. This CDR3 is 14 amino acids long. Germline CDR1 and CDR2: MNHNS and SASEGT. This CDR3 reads CASSLRTANYGYTF. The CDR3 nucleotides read TGTGCCAGCAGTCTCCGGACAGCGAACTATGGCTACACCTTC.

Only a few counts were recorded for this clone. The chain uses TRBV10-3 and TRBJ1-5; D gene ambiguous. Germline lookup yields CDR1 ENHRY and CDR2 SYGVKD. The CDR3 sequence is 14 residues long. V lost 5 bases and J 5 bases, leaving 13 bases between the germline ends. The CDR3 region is CAISPDGEYQPQHF. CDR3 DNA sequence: TGTGCCATCAGTCCGGACGGGGAGTATCAGCCCCAGCATTTT.

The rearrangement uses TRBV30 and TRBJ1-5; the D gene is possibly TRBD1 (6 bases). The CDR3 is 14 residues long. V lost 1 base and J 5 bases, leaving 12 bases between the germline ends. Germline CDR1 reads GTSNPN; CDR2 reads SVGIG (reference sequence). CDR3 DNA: TGTGCCTGGAGTGGACAGGTGGGAGATCAGCCCCAGCATTTT. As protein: CAWSGQVGDQPQHF.

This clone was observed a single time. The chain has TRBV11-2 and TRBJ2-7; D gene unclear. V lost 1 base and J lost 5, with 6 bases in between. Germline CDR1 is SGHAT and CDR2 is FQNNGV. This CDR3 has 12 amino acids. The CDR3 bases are TGTGCCAGCAGCTTAGCAGGTCACGAGCAGTACTTC. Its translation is CASSLAGHEQYF.

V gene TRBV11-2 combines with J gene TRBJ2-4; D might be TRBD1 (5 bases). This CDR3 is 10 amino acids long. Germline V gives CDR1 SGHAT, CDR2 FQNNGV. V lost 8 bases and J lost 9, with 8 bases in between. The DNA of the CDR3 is TGTGCCAGCGGTCAGGGCATTCAGTACTTC. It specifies CASGQGIQYF.

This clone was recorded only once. The CDR3 region is CSVPRVYGYTF. CDR3 bases: TGCAGCGTTCCCAGGGTGTATGGCTACACCTTC. V is TRBV29-1 and J is TRBJ1-2, with D perhaps matching TRBD1 (5 bases). Deletions cut 5 bases from V and 5 bases from J, with 9 bases between. The V gene's germline CDR1 is SQVTM and CDR2 ANQGSEA. The CDR3 has 11 residues.

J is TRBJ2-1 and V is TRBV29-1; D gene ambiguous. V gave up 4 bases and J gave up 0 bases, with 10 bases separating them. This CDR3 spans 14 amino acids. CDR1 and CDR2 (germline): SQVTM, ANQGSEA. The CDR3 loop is CSVVRASSYNEQFF. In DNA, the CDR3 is TGCAGCGTTGTTAGGGCGTCCTCCTACAATGAGCAGTTCTTC.

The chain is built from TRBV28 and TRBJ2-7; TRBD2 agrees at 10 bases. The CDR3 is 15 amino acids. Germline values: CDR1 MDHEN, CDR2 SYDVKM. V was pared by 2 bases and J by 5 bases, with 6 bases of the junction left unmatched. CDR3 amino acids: CASSLTLAGGNEQYF. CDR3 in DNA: TGTGCCAGCAGTTTAACGTTAGCGGGAGGTAACGAGCAGTACTTC.

The CDR3 sequence: CASSLSLAGVNEQFF. CDR3 bases: TGTGCCAGCAGTTTATCCCTAGCGGGGGTAAATGAGCAGTTCTTC. This rearrangement joins TRBV27 to TRBJ2-1; TRBD2 matches 10 bases. The CDR3 has 15 residues. The germline CDR1 and CDR2 sequences are MNHEY and SMNVEV (reference sequence). Germline trimming cut 0 bases from V and 7 bases from J; bases unmatched to any gene: 3.

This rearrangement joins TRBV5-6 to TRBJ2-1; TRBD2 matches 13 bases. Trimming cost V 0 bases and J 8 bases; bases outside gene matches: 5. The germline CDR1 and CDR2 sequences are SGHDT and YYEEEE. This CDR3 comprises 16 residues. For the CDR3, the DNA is TGTGCCAGCAGCTTGGAGGGACTAGCGGGATCCGATGAGCAGTTCTTC. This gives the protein CASSLEGLAGSDEQFF. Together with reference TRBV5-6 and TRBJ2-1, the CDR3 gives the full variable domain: DAGVTQSPTHLIKTRGQQVTLRCSPKSGHDTVSWYQQALGQGPQFIFQYYEEEERQRGNFPDRFSGHQFPNYSSELNVNALLLGDSALYLCASSLEGLAGSDEQFFGPGTRLTVL.

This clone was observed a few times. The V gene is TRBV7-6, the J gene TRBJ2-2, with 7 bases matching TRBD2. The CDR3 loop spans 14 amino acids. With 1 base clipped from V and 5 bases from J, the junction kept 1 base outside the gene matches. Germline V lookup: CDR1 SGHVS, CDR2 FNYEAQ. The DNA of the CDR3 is TGTGCCAGCAGCTTAGGGGAGGGGACCGGGGAGCTGTTTTTT. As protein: CASSLGEGTGELFF.